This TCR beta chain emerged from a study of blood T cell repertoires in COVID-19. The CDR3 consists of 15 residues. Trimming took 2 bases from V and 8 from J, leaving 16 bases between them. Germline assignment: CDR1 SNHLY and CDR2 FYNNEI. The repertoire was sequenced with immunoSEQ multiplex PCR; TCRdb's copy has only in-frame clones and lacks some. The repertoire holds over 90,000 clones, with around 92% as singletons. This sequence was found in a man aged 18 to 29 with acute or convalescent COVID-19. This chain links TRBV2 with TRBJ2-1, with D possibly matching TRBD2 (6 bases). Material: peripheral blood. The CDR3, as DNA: TGTGCCAGCAGTGAATGGTTGGGGCGCGGGGATGAGCAGTTCTTC. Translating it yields CASSEWLGRGDEQFF.